The following is a T cell receptor (beta chain) sequence with its context. These data belong to a study of PD-1 blockade in mismatch repair-deficient tumors. Study-wide context: Patients had some twelve mismatch repair-deficient cancer types, all previously treated and progressing.

Libraries were prepared by immunoSEQ multiplex PCR; TCRdb keeps only in-frame clonotypes and omits some of them. The table includes about 9,100 clones, around 85% detected once. V lost 3 bases to trimming and J lost 6 bases, with 6 bases between them. Germline CDR1 is GTSNPN and CDR2 is SVGIG (reference sequence). This CDR3 comprises 12 residues. V is TRBV30 and J is TRBJ1-6; D not certain. The sequenced sample was PBMCs, obtained about 48 weeks after starting pembrolizumab. This receptor was identified in an adult with mismatch repair-deficient cancer. The CDR3 loop reads CAWRHPNSPLHF. CDR3 DNA: TGTGCCTGGAGACACCCTAATTCACCCCTCCACTTT.